This T cell receptor beta chain was profiled in a study of shared clonotypes between healthy human individuals. Method: immunoSEQ multiplex PCR; TCRdb's copy keeps in-frame clones and lacks some. Of fewer than 200,000 clones in the sample, 65% to 80% are singletons; the top ten hold more than 9%. The CDR3 runs 13 residues. Trimming at V came to 7 bases and at J to 4 bases, leaving 5 bases not matched to a gene. Germline V gives CDR1 SGHRS, CDR2 YFSETQ. This clonotype was sampled from a man younger than 45 in good health. The genes are TRBV5-1 and TRBJ2-3; 8 nucleotides match TRBD1. Sequencing was carried out using memory CD4+ T cells sorted from blood. As for subset: CD45RA-negative fraction. The CDR3 spells CASSGQGSDTQYF. The CDR3 DNA is TGCGCCAGCTCTGGACAGGGCTCAGATACGCAGTATTTT.